This T cell receptor beta chain was recovered during a study of T cell clones after liver transplantation. Looking at the study overall: In this trial, immunosuppression withdrawal was attempted within 2 years of liver transplant. Subjects received no induction therapy and standard immunosuppression until randomization at 12-24 months post-transplant. Post-transplant blood was tracked for graft-donor-reactive T cell clones identified in a pre-transplant mixed lymphocyte reaction. Study-wide results and caveats: Conclusions were preliminary, with small, heterogeneous patient groups.

The repertoire was sequenced with immunoSEQ multiplex PCR; TCRdb's copy has only in-frame clones and lacks some. The profile covers tens of thousands of clones, with more than 90% appearing a single time and roughly 2.5% taken by the ten largest. CDR3 length: 15 residues. V trimming: 1 base; J trimming: 10 bases; junction bases outside the gene matches: 5. The germline V gene encodes CDR1 SEHNR and CDR2 FQNEAQ (reference sequence). Concerning this clone itself: What it recognizes is unknown.

V is TRBV7-9 and J is TRBJ2-1; 12 nucleotides align to TRBD2. The specimen was CD4+ T cells from blood, collected before liver transplant. The source of this sequence is a human donor who received a liver transplant. Written as DNA, the CDR3 is TGTGCCAGCAGCTTAGTTCTAGGACTAGCGGGAGAGCAGTTCTTC. It yields the protein CASSLVLGLAGEQFF.